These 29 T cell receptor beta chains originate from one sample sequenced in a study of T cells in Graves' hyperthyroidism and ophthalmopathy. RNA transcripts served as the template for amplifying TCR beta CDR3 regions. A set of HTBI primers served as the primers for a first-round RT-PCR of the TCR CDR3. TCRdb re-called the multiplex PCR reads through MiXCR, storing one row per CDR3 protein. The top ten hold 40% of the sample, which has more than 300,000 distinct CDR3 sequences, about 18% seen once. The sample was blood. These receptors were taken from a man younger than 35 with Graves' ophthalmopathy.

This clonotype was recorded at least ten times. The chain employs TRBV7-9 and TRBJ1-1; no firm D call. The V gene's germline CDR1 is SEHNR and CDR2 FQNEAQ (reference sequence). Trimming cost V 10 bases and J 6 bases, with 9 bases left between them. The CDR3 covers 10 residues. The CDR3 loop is CATTFAEAFF. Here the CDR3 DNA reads TGTGCCACAACTTTCGCTGAAGCTTTCTTT. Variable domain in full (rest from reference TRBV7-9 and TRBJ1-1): DTGVSQNPRHKITKRGQNVTFRCDPISEHNRLYWYRQTLGQGPEFLTYFQNEAQLEKSRLLSDRFSAERPKGSFSTLEIQRTEQGDSAMYLCATTFAEAFFGQGTRLTVV.

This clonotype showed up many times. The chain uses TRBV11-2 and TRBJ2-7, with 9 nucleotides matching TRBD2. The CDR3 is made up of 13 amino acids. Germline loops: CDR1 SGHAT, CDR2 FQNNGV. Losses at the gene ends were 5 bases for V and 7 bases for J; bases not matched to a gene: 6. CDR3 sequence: CASSQAGGREQYF. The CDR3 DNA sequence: TGTGCCAGCAGCCAAGCGGGGGGCCGGGAGCAGTACTTC.

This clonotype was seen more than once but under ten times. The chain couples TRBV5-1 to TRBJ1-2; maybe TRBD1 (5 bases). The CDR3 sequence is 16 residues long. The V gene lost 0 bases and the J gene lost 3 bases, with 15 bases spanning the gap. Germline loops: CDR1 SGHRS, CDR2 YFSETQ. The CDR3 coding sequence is TGCGCCAGCAGCTTGGGTGGGGCTGTGAAGGACTATGGCTACACCTTC. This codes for CASSLGGAVKDYGYTF. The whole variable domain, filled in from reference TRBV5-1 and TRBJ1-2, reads KAGVTQTPRYLIKTRGQQVTLSCSPISGHRSVSWYQQTPGQGLQFLFEYFSETQRNKGNFPGRFSGRQFSNSRSEMNVSTLELGDSALYLCASSLGGAVKDYGYTFGSGTRLTVV.

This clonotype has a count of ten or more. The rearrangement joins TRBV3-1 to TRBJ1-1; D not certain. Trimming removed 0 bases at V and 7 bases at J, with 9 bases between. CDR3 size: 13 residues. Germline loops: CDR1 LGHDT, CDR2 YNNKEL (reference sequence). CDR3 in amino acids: CASSQDFAGEAFF. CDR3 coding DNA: TGTGCCAGCAGCCAAGATTTCGCAGGTGAAGCTTTCTTT.

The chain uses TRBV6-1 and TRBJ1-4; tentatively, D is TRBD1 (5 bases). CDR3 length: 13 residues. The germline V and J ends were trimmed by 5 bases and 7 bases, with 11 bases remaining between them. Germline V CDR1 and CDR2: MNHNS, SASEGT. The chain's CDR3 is CASSQGLSEKLFF. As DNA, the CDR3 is TGTGCCAGCAGTCAGGGACTTTCTGAAAAACTGTTTTTT.

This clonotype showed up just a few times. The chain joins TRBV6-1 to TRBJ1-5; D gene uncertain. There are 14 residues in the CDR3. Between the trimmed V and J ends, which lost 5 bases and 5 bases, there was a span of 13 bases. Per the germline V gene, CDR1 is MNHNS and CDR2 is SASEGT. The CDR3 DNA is TGTGCCAGCAGTAACCTGGACCGGGATCAGCCCCAGCATTTT. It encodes CASSNLDRDQPQHF.

CDR3 loop: CASSLDTANSPLHF. The CDR3, as DNA: TGTGCCAGCAGCTTAGATACAGCAAATTCACCCCTCCACTTT. This chain uses TRBV7-6 with TRBJ1-6, with D unclear. CDR1 SGHVS and CDR2 FNYEAQ come from the germline V gene. CDR3 length: 14 residues. V lost 1 base and J lost 7, with 8 bases in between. The complete variable domain, with remaining parts taken from reference TRBV7-6 and TRBJ1-6, reads GAGVSQSPRYKVTKRGQDVALRCDPISGHVSLYWYRQALGQGPEFLTYFNYEAQQDKSGLPNDRFSAERPEGSISTLTIQRTEQRDSAMYRCASSLDTANSPLHFGNGTRLTVT.

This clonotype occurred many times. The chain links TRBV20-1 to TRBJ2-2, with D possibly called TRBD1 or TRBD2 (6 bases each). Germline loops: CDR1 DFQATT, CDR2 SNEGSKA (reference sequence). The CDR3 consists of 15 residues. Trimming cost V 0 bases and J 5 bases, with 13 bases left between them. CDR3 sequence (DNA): TGCAGTGCTAGAGATGGGGGGCAAGGGACCGGGGAGCTGTTTTTT. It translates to CSARDGGQGTGELFF.

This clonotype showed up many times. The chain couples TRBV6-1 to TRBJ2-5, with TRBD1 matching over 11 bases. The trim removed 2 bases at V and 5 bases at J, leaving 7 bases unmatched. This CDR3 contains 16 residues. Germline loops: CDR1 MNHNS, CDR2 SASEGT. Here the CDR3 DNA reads TGTGCCAGCAGTGAAAGTCGGGACAGGGGGTGGGAGACCCAGTACTTC. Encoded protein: CASSESRDRGWETQYF.

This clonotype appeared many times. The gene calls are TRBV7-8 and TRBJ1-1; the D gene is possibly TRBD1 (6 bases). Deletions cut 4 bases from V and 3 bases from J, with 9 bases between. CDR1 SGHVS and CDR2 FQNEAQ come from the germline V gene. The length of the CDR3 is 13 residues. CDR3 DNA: TGTGCCAGCAGCTCCCAGGGGCACACTGAAGCTTTCTTT. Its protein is CASSSQGHTEAFF.

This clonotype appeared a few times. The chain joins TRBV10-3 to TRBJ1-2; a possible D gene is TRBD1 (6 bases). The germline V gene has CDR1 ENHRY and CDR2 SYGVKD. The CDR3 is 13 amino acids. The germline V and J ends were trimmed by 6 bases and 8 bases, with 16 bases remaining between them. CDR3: CAISPGAQEGYTF. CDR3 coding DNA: TGTGCCATCAGCCCGGGGGCTCAGGAAGGCTACACCTTC.

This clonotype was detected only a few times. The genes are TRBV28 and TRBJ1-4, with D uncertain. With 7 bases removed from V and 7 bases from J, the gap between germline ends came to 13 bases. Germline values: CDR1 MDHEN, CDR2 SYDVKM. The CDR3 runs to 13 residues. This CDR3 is CASISLSSEKLFF. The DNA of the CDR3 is TGTGCCAGCATCTCGCTCTCCAGTGAAAAACTGTTTTTT.

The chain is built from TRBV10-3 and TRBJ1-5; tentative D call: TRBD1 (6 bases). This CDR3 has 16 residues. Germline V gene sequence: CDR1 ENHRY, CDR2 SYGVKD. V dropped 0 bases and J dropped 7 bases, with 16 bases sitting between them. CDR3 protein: CAISESGGGEWQPQHF. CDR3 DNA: TGTGCCATCAGTGAGTCGGGGGGGGGCGAGTGGCAGCCCCAGCATTTT.

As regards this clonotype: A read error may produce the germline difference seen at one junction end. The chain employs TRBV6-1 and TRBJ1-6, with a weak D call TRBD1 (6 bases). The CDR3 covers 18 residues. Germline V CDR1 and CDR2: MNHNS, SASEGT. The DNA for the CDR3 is TGTGTCAGCAGTGGCCTACCGGGACAAGGACGGCATAATTCACCCCTCCACTTT. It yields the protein CVSSGLPGQGRHNSPLHF.

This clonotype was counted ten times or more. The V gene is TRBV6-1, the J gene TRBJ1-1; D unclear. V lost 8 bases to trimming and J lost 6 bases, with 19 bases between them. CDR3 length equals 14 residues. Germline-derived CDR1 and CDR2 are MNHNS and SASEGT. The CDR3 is CASEDKGSRAEAFF. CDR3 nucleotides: TGTGCCAGCGAGGATAAAGGGAGCCGTGCTGAAGCTTTCTTT.

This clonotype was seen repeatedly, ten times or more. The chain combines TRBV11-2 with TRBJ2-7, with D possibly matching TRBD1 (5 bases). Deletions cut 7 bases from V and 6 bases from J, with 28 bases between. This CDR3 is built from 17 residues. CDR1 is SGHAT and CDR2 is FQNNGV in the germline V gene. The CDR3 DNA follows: TGTGCCAGCACCTTCAGAACTGACCCAGGGTACCCAGGCGAGCAGTACTTC. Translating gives CASTFRTDPGYPGEQYF.

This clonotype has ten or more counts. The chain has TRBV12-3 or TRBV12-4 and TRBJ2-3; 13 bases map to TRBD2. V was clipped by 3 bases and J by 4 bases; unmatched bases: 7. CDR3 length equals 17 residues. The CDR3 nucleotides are TGTGCCAGCAGTTTGGGATGGACTAGCGGGGGAGCAGATACGCAGTATTTT. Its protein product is CASSLGWTSGGADTQYF.

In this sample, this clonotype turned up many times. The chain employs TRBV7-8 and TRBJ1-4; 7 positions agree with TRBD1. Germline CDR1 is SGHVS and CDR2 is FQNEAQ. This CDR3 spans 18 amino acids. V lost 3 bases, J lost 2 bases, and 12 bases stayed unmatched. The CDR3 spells CASSFSTEGALTNEKLFF. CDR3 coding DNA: TGTGCCAGCAGCTTTTCAACAGAGGGGGCCCTTACTAATGAAAAACTGTTTTTT.

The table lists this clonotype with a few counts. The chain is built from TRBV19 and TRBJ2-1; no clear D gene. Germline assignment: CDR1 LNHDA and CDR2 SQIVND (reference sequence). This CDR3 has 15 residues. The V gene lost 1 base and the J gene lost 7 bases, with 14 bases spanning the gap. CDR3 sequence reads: CASSIGDTPTNEQFF. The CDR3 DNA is TGTGCCAGTAGTATAGGAGACACCCCCACGAATGAGCAGTTCTTC.

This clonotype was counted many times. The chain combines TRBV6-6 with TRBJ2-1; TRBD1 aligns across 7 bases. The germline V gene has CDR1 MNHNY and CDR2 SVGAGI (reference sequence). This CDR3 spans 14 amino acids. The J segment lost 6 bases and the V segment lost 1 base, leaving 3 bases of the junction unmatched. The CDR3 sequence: CASSYFGTANEQFF. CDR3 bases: TGTGCCAGCAGTTACTTTGGGACAGCCAATGAGCAGTTCTTC.

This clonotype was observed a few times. CDR3 DNA: TGCAGTGCTGCGAACGGGGGACGGTGGCACACTGAAGCTTTCTTT. Translation: CSAANGGRWHTEAFF. The chain recombines TRBV20-1 with TRBJ1-1; TRBD1 might be the D (5 bases). Germline CDR1 reads DFQATT; CDR2 reads SNEGSKA (reference sequence). V gave up 5 bases and J gave up 3 bases, with 19 bases separating them. CDR3 length equals 15 residues.

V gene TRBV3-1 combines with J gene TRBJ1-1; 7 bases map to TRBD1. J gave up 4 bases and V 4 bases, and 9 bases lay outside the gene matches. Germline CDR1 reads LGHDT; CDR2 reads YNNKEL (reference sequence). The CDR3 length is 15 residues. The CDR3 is CASSPKTGRATEAFF. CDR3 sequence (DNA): TGTGCCAGCAGCCCGAAGACAGGGAGGGCCACTGAAGCTTTCTTT. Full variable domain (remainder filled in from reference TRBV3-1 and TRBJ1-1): DTAVSQTPKYLVTQMGNDKSIKCEQNLGHDTMYWYKQDSKKFLKIMFSYNNKELIINETVPNRFSPKSPDKAHLNLHINSLELGDSAVYFCASSPKTGRATEAFFGQGTRLTVV.

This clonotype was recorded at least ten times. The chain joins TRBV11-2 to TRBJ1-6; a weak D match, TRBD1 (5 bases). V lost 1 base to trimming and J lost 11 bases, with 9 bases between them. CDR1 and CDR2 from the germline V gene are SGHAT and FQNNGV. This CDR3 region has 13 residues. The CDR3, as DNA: TGTGCCAGCAGCTTAGTGGGGGGAACACCCCTCCACTTT. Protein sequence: CASSLVGGTPLHF.

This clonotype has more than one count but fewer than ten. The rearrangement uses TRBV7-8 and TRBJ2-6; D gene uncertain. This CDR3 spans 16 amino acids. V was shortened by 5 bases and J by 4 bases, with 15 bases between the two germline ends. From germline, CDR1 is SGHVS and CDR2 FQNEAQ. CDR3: CASSLSRASGANVLTF. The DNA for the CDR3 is TGTGCCAGCAGCCTATCCCGAGCATCAGGGGCCAACGTCCTGACTTTC.

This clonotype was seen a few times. The DNA of the CDR3 is TGTGCCAGCGGGGGGAATACCGGGGAGCTGTTTTTT. Its translation: CASGGNTGELFF. The J gene is TRBJ2-2, the V gene TRBV28; a possible D gene is TRBD2 (6 bases). V was cut by 8 bases and J by 5 bases, with 9 bases left in between. CDR1 and CDR2 (germline): MDHEN, SYDVKM. This CDR3 is built from 12 residues.

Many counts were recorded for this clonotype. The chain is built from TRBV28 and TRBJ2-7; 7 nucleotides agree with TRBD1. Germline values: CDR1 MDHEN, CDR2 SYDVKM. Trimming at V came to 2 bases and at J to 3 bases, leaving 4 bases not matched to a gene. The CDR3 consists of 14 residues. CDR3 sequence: CASSLGTVLYEQYF. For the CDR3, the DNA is TGTGCCAGCAGTTTAGGGACAGTTCTCTACGAGCAGTACTTC.

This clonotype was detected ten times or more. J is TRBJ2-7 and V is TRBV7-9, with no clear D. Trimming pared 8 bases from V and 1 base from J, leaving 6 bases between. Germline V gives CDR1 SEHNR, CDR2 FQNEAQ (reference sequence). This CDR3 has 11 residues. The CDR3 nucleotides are TGTGCCAGCGGGGTTTCCTACGAGCAGTACTTC. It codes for CASGVSYEQYF. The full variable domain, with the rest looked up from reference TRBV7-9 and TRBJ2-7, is DTGVSQNPRHKITKRGQNVTFRCDPISEHNRLYWYRQTLGQGPEFLTYFQNEAQLEKSRLLSDRFSAERPKGSFSTLEIQRTEQGDSAMYLCASGVSYEQYFGPGTRLTVT.

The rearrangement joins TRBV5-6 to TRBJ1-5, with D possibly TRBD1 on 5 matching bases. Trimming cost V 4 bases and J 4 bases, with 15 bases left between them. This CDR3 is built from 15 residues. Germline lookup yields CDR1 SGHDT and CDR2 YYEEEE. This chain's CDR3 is CASSPTPGLNQPQHF. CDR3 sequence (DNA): TGTGCCAGCAGCCCCACTCCGGGGCTGAATCAGCCCCAGCATTTT.

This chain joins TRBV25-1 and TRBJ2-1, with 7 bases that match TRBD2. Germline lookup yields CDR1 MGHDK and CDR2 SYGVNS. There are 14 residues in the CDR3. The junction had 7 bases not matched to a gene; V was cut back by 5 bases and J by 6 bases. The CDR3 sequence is CASSRREGFNEQFF. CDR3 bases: TGTGCCAGCAGTAGGAGGGAGGGGTTCAATGAGCAGTTCTTC.